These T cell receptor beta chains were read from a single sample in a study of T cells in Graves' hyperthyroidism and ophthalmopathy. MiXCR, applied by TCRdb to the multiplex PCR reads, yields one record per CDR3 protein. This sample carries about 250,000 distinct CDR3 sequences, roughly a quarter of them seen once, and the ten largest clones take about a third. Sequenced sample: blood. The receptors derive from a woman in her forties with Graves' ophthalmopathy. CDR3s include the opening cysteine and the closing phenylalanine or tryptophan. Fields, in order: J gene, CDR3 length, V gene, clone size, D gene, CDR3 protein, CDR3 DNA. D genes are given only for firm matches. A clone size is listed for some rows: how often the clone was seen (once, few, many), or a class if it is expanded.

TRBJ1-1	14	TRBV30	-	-	CAWRSGGRFTEAFF	TGTGCCTGGAGGAGTGGGGGGCGGTTCACTGAAGCTTTCTTT
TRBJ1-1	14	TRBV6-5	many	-	CASRPLGMNTEAFF	TGTGCCAGCAGGCCCCTCGGCATGAACACTGAAGCTTTCTTT
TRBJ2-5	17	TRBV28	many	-	CASIRGPGSPVLGTQYF	TGTGCCAGCATCCGGGGGCCGGGCAGCCCGGTTCTTGGGACCCAGTACTTC
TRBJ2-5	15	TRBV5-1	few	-	CASSLLTANQETQYF	TGCGCCAGCAGCTTACTGACGGCTAACCAAGAGACCCAGTACTTC
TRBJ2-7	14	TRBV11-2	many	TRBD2	CASSRAGASYEQYF	TGTGCCAGCAGCCGAGCGGGAGCTTCCTACGAGCAGTACTTC
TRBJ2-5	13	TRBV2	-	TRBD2	CASTTTSGETQYF	TGTGCCAGCACAACGACTAGCGGTGAGACCCAGTACTTC
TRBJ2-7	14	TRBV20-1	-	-	CSATPFGQPYEQYF	TGCAGTGCAACACCCTTTGGACAGCCCTACGAGCAGTACTTC
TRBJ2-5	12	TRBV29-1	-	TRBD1	CSVPTGKETQYF	TGCAGCGTCCCGACAGGGAAAGAGACCCAGTACTTC
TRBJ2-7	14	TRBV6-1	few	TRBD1	CASSTTGGSYEQYF	TGTGCCAGCAGTACGACAGGGGGCAGCTACGAGCAGTACTTC
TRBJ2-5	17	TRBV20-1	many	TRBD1	CSAPDREYNRVQETQYF	TGCAGTGCTCCAGACAGGGAATACAATCGAGTACAAGAGACCCAGTACTTC
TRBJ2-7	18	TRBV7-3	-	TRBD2	CASSLTSGSPQESYEQYF	TGTGCCAGCAGCTTAACTAGCGGGAGCCCCCAGGAATCCTACGAGCAGTACTTC
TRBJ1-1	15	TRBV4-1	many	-	CASSQDPGGQIEAFF	TGCGCCAGCAGCCAAGATCCGGGGGGCCAGATTGAAGCTTTCTTT
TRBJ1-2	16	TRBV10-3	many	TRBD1	CAISEPGKNRGYGYTF	TGTGCCATCAGTGAGCCAGGGAAGAACAGGGGCTATGGCTACACCTTC
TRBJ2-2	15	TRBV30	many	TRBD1	CAFLSGTAYTGELFF	TGTGCTTTTCTATCCGGGACAGCTTACACCGGGGAGCTGTTTTTT
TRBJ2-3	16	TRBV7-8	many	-	CASSHGGGQRTDTQYF	TGTGCCAGCAGCCACGGAGGCGGCCAACGCACAGATACGCAGTATTTT
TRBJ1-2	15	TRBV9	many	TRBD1	CASSVRDRLGYGYTF	TGTGCCAGCAGCGTCCGGGACAGGCTAGGATATGGCTACACCTTC
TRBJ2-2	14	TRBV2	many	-	CANKAVSNTGELFF	TGTGCCAACAAAGCGGTTTCGAACACCGGGGAGCTGTTTTTT
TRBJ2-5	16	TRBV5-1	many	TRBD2	CASRPNPAGGQETQYF	TGCGCCAGCAGACCCAACCCAGCGGGGGGCCAAGAGACCCAGTACTTC
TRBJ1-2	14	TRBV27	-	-	CASSSAMSDYGYTF	TGTGCCAGCAGTAGTGCGATGTCAGACTATGGCTACACCTTC
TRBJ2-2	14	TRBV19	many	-	CASSPLLGLVVLFF	TGTGCCAGTAGTCCTCTATTGGGGTTGGTGGTGCTGTTTTTT
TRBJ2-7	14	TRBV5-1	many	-	CASSGPGQEYEQYF	TGCGCCAGCAGCGGCCCGGGACAAGAATACGAGCAGTACTTC
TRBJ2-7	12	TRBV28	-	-	CASSPRSWEQYF	TGTGCCAGCTCCCCCCGCTCGTGGGAGCAGTACTTC
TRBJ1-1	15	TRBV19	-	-	CASSIGATLNTEAFF	TGTGCCAGTAGTATAGGCGCCACCCTGAACACTGAAGCTTTCTTT
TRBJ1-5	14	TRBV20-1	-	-	CSASFGGYNQPQHF	TGCAGTGCTAGTTTCGGGGGATACAATCAGCCCCAGCATTTT
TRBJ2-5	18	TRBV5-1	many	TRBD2	CASSTPGLAGTPSETQYF	TGCGCCAGCAGCACCCCAGGACTAGCGGGAACACCCTCGGAGACCCAGTACTTC
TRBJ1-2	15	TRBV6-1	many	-	CASSDSGTVNYGYTF	TGTGCCAGCAGTGATTCCGGGACGGTGAACTATGGCTACACCTTC
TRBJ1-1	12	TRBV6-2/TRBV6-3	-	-	CASSYLQAQAFF	TGTGCCAGCAGTTACTTACAGGCCCAAGCTTTCTTT
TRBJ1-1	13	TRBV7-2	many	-	CASSLDGYTEAFF	TGTGCCAGCAGCTTAGATGGATACACTGAAGCTTTCTTT
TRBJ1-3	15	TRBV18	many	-	CASSPRAGPGNTIYF	TGTGCCAGCTCACCACGGGCAGGGCCTGGAAACACCATATATTTT
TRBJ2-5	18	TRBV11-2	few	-	CASSFIPRDRSREETQYF	TGTGCCAGCAGCTTTATCCCGCGAGATCGGTCCCGTGAAGAGACCCAGTACTTC
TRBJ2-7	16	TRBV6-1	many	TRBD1	CASSEFGGQGAYEQYF	TGTGCCAGCAGTGAATTTGGCGGGCAGGGGGCCTACGAGCAGTACTTC
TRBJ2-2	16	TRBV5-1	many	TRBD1	CASSLIGTENTGELFF	TGCGCCAGCAGCTTGATCGGGACAGAGAACACCGGGGAGCTGTTTTTT
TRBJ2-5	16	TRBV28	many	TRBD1	CASSSPYRDSKETQYF	TGTGCCAGCAGTTCGCCATACCGGGACAGTAAAGAGACCCAGTACTTC
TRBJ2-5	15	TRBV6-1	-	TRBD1	CASSEAGQGGETQYF	TGTGCCAGCAGTGAGGCGGGACAGGGAGGAGAGACCCAGTACTTC
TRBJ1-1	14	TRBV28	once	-	CASSLVKPNTEAFF	TGTGCCAGCAGTTTAGTCAAACCAAACACTGAAGCTTTCTTT